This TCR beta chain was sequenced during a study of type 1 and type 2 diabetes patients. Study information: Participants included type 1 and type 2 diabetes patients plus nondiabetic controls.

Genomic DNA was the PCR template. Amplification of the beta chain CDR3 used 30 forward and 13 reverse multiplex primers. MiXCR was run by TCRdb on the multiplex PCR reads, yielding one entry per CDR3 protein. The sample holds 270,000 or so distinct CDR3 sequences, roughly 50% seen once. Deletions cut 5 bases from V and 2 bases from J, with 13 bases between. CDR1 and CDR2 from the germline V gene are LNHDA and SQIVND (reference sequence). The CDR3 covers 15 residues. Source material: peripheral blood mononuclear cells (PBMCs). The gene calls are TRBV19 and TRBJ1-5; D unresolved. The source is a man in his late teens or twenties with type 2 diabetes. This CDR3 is CASSSVLIGNQPQHF. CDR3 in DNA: TGTGCCAGTAGTTCGGTCCTAATCGGCAATCAGCCCCAGCATTTT.